Below, one TCR beta chain is given with its context. Its antigen is not identified. During the collection period, no donor immune events like infections were recorded. This CDR3 region has 16 residues. Trimming cost V 5 bases and J 5 bases; bases outside gene matches: 9. From germline, CDR1 is LNHDA and CDR2 SQIVND (reference sequence). The data originate from a study of identifying expanded T cells in peripheral blood. Study conclusions and caveats: Technical replicates showed around 1.2 changed clones; two weeks about 16.4; four weeks 19.

Only in-frame clones appear in the TCRdb table, and some are missing; sequencing was by immunoSEQ multiplex PCR. The profile covers 100,000 to 150,000 clones, with 84% appearing a single time and 2.5% to 3.5% taken by the ten largest. The source material was blood. V gene TRBV19 combines with J gene TRBJ1-6; 7 bases map to TRBD1. The receptor was isolated from a person between 18 and 70 years old in good health. The CDR3 region is CASSLPGQWNNSPLHF. The CDR3 bases are TGTGCCAGTAGTTTGCCGGGACAGTGGAATAATTCACCCCTCCACTTT.